One sample yielded the 11 T cell receptor beta chains listed below, sequenced in a study of T-cell reconstitution after alpha-beta-depleted transplantation in children. Unique molecular identifiers were incorporated during preparation of the TCRbeta library. MiXCR, applied by TCRdb to the PCR reads, yields one record per CDR3 protein. The data show about 240,000 distinct CDR3 sequences, 12% seen once. The input for sequencing was PBMCs from the stem cell graft donor, taken from the stem cell graft. These TCRs come from a human donor who donated a stem cell graft to a child with acute lymphoblastic leukemia.

This clonotype was observed at least ten times. The genes are TRBV11-2 and TRBJ2-1; 10 bases line up with TRBD2. Looked up from germline, CDR1 is SGHAT and CDR2 is FQNNGV. The CDR3 contains 15 residues. V shed 6 bases, J shed 8 bases, and the junction held 10 bases outside the gene matches. This CDR3 reads CASSWIAGGRHEQFF. The DNA of the CDR3 is TGTGCCAGCAGTTGGATAGCGGGAGGACGCCATGAGCAGTTCTTC.

This chain uses TRBV9 with TRBJ2-1; TRBD2 is a possible D gene (5 bases). The germline gives CDR1 SGDLS, CDR2 YYNGEE. The CDR3 contains 14 residues. The V end was cut by 0 bases, the J end by 8 bases, with 12 bases between. In DNA form, the CDR3 reads TGTGCCAGCAGCGTAGCCGAGGGTCGCGATGAGCAGTTCTTC. Translated: CASSVAEGRDEQFF.

This clonotype has a count of ten or more. The rearrangement links TRBV11-3 to TRBJ2-5; weak D call: TRBD1 (6 bases). The germline CDR1 and CDR2 sequences are SGHNT and YENEEA. The CDR3 has 15 residues. Trimming cost V 1 base and J 2 bases, with 11 bases left between them. CDR3 amino acids: CASSLVWGRQETQYF. The CDR3 bases are TGTGCCAGCAGCTTAGTCTGGGGGCGACAAGAGACCCAGTACTTC.

At least ten counts were recorded for this clonotype. The CDR3 DNA sequence: TGTGCCAGCTCACCAGACGCAGGGAAGGGTAACGAGCAGTACTTC. Translated, it gives CASSPDAGKGNEQYF. The chain carries TRBV18 and TRBJ2-7; D may be TRBD1 (5 bases). CDR1 KGHSH and CDR2 LQKENI come from the germline V gene. The CDR3 runs 15 residues. Trimming removed 2 bases at V and 5 bases at J, with 16 bases between.

The chain recombines TRBV7-9 with TRBJ1-6; 10 bases are shared with TRBD1. CDR3 size: 16 residues. Germline V lookup: CDR1 SEHNR, CDR2 FQNEAQ (reference sequence). Unmatched junction bases numbered 4, after V lost 0 bases and J lost 8 bases. The CDR3 here is CASSLATGTGDSPLHF. Written as DNA, the CDR3 is TGTGCCAGCAGCTTAGCGACCGGGACAGGGGATTCACCCCTCCACTTT.

In this sample, this clonotype turned up many times. This chain connects TRBV5-6 to TRBJ2-6, with no clear D. The CDR3 covers 15 residues. Germline V gene lookup returns CDR1 SGHDT and CDR2 YYEEEE. Trimming shortened V by 3 bases and J by 0 bases, and 7 bases separated the two germline ends. The CDR3 here is CASSSLFSGANVLTF. CDR3 DNA: TGTGCCAGCAGCTCCCTATTCTCTGGGGCCAACGTCCTGACTTTC. The full variable domain, its missing parts supplied by reference TRBV5-6 and TRBJ2-6, is DAGVTQSPTHLIKTRGQQVTLRCSPKSGHDTVSWYQQALGQGPQFIFQYYEEEERQRGNFPDRFSGHQFPNYSSELNVNALLLGDSALYLCASSSLFSGANVLTFGAGSRLTVL.

At least ten counts were recorded for this clonotype. The V gene is TRBV10-3, the J gene TRBJ2-5, with 8 bases matching TRBD1. Germline V CDR1 and CDR2: ENHRY, SYGVKD. The CDR3 loop spans 13 amino acids. V dropped 6 bases and J dropped 4; count of bases not matched to a gene: 4. Written as DNA, the CDR3 is TGTGCCATCAGAGGACAGGGTACAGAGACCCAGTACTTC. It is translated as CAIRGQGTETQYF.

Of note for this clonotype: Given a much more abundant clone one base away, this may be a read error. V and J are TRBV5-1 and TRBJ1-1, with D hard to call. The CDR3 runs 14 residues. CDR1 is SGHRS, CDR2 YFSETQ, per germline. The V end lost 0 bases, the J end lost 1 base, and 7 bases lay between the germline ends. This CDR3 reads CASSLARPNTEAFF. The CDR3 DNA sequence: TGCGCCAGCAGCTTGGCCAGGCCGAACACTGAAGCTTTCTTT.

This clonotype appeared many times. The chain is built from TRBV9 and TRBJ1-2; D gene uncertain. This CDR3 is 15 amino acids long. Germline lookup yields CDR1 SGDLS and CDR2 YYNGEE. V lost 5 bases and J lost 5, with 19 bases in between. The CDR3 loop reads CASSYTPGTSYGYTF. The CDR3 nucleotides are TGTGCCAGCAGTTATACCCCGGGAACTTCTTATGGCTACACCTTC.

At least ten counts were recorded for this clonotype. This chain links TRBV20-1 with TRBJ2-2, with 15 positions matching TRBD2. V lost 0 bases to trimming and J lost 3 bases; unmatched junction nucleotides: 8. CDR3 length: 19 residues. The germline V gene has CDR1 DFQATT and CDR2 SNEGSKA (reference sequence). In DNA form, the CDR3 reads TGCAGTGCTAGAGATATAAGGACTAGCGGGGGGGTCTACACCGGGGAGCTGTTTTTT. Translating gives CSARDIRTSGGVYTGELFF.

This clonotype was seen ten or more times. V is TRBV27 and J is TRBJ1-2, with D possibly TRBD1 on 6 matching bases. The ends were cut back, 5 bases at V and 6 bases at J, with 16 bases in the middle. The CDR3 length is 14 residues. Germline CDR1 reads MNHEY; CDR2 reads SMNVEV (reference sequence). In nucleotides, the CDR3 is TGTGCCAGCAGTCGTACCGGGGGGGCGAATGGCTACACCTTC. Protein: CASSRTGGANGYTF.